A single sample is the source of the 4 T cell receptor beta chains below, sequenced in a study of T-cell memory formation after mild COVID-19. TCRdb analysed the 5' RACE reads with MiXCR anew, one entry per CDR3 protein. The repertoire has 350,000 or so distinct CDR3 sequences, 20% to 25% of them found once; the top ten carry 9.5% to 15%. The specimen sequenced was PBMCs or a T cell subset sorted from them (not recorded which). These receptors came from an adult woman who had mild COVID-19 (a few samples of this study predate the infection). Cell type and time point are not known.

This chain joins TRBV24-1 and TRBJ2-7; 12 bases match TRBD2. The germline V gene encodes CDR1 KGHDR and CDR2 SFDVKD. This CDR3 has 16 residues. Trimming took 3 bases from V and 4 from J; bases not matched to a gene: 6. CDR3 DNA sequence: TGTGCCACCAGTGATCTTGGACTAGCGGGAAAATACGAGCAGTACTTC. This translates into CATSDLGLAGKYEQYF.

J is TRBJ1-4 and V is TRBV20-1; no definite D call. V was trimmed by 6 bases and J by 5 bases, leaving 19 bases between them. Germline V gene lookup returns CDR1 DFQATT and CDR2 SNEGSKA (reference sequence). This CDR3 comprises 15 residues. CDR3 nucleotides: TGCAGTGCCCGGAACGTGGCAGGAAACAATGAAAAACTGTTTTTT. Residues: CSARNVAGNNEKLFF.

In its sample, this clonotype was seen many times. CDR3 residues: CASSEAPSSGVEQYF. The DNA for the CDR3 is TGTGCCAGCAGTGAAGCTCCGTCTAGCGGGGTCGAGCAGTACTTC. This chain links TRBV6-1 with TRBJ2-7, with 9 nucleotides matching TRBD2. The CDR3 length is 15 residues. J lost 6 bases, V lost 0 bases, and 6 bases had no gene match. Germline V CDR1 and CDR2: MNHNS, SASEGT.

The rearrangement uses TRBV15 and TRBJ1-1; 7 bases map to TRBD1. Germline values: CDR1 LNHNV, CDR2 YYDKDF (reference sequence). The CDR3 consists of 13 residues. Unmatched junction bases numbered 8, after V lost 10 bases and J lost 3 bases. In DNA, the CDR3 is TGTGCCAGCGTTAAAGACAGGGACACTGAAGCTTTCTTT. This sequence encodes CASVKDRDTEAFF.